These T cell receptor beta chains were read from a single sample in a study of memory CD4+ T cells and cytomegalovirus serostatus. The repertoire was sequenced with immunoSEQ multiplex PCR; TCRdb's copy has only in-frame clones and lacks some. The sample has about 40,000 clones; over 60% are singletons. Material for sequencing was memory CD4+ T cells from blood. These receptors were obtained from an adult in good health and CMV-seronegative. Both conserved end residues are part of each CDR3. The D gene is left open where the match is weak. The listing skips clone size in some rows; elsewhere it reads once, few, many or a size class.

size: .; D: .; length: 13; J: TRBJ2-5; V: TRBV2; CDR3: CASSEPPRETQYF; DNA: TGTGCCAGCAGTGAACCGCCGAGAGAGACCCAGTACTTC
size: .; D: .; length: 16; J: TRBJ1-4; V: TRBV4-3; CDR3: CASSQGPGGPNEKLFF; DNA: TGCGCCAGCAGCCAAGGTCCGGGCGGACCTAATGAAAAACTGTTTTTT
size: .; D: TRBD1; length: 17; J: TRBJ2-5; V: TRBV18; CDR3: CASSPPRTGVFGETQYF; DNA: TGTGCCAGCTCACCACCAAGGACAGGGGTATTCGGAGAGACCCAGTACTTC
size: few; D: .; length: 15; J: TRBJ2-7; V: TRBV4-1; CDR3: CASSQVNSGVYEQYF; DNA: TGCGCCAGCAGCCAAGTTAACAGCGGAGTTTACGAGCAGTACTTC
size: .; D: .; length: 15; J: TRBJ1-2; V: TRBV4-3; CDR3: CASSQVRAANYGYTF; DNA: TGCGCCAGCAGCCAAGTTCGGGCAGCGAACTATGGCTACACCTTC
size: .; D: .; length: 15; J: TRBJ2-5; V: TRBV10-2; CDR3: CASSEYSGVGETQYF; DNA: TGCGCCAGCAGTGAGTACTCGGGAGTCGGGGAGACCCAGTACTTC
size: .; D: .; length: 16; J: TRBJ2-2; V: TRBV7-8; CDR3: CASSPYRVANTGELFF; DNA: TGTGCCAGCAGCCCATACAGGGTTGCGAACACCGGGGAGCTGTTTTTT
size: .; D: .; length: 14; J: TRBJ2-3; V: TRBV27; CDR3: CASSLSTGYGTQYF; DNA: TGTGCCAGCAGTTTATCCACGGGGTATGGGACGCAGTATTTT
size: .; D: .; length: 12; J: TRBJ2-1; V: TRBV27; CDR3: CASSFEGSEQFF; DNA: TGTGCCAGCAGTTTTGAGGGATCTGAGCAGTTCTTC
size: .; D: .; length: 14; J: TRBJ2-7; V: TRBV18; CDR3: CASSSRTNSYEQYF; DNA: TGTGCCAGCTCATCGCGGACCAACTCCTACGAGCAGTACTTC
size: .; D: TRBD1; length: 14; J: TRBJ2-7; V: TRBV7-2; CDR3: CASSQRQGPYEQYF; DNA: TGTGCCAGCAGCCAAAGACAGGGCCCCTACGAGCAGTACTTC
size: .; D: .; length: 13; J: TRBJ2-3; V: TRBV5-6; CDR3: CASSLTRDDTQYF; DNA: TGTGCCAGCAGCTTGACCCGGGACGATACGCAGTATTTT
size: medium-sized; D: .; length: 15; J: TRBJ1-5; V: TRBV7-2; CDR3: CASSLAGGGGQPQHF; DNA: TGTGCCAGCAGCTTAGCGGGGGGCGGGGGTCAGCCCCAGCATTTT
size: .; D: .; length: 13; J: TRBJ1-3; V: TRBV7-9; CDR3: CASTPTAGATIYF; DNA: TGTGCCAGCACTCCAACGGCGGGGGCCACCATATATTTT
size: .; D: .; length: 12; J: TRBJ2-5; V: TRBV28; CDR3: CASSRQQETQYF; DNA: TGTGCCAGCAGTCGACAGCAAGAGACCCAGTACTTC
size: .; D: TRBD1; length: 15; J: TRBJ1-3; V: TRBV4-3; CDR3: CASSQSLTGRNTIYF; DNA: TGCGCCAGCAGCCAATCGTTGACAGGGCGAAACACCATATATTTT
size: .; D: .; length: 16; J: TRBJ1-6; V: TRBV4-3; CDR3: CASSQERTGSNSPLHF; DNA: TGCGCCAGCAGCCAAGAGAGGACTGGTTCCAATTCACCCCTCCACTTT
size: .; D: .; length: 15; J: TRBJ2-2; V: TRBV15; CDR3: CATSTSHANTGELFF; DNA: TGTGCCACCAGCACTTCACATGCGAACACCGGGGAGCTGTTTTTT
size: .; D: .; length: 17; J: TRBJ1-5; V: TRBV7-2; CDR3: CASSLGAGAYSNQPQHF; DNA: TGTGCCAGCAGCTTAGGGGCAGGGGCGTATAGCAATCAGCCCCAGCATTTT
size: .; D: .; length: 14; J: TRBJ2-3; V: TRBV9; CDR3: CASSVLSFSDTQYF; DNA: TGTGCCAGCAGCGTCCTTAGCTTCTCAGATACGCAGTATTTT
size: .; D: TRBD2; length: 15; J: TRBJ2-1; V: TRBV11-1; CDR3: CASSLTLAGAHEQFF; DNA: TGTGCCAGCAGCTTAACGCTAGCGGGAGCCCATGAGCAGTTCTTC
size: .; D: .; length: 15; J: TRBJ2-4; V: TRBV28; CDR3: CASVGAEGGKNIQYF; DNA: TGTGCCAGCGTTGGAGCGGAGGGGGGCAAAAACATTCAGTACTTC
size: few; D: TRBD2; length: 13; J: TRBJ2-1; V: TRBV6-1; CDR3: CASSLSGGIEQFF; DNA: TGTGCCAGCAGCCTAAGCGGGGGAATTGAGCAGTTCTTC
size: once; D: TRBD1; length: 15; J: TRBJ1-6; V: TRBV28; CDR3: CASSFRDRVYSPLHF; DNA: TGTGCCAGCAGTTTTCGGGACAGGGTCTATTCACCCCTCCACTTT
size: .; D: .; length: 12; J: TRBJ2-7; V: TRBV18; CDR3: CASSPSDYEQYF; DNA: TGTGCCAGCTCACCGAGCGACTACGAGCAGTACTTC
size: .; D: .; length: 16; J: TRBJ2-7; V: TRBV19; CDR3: CASSIIAGSSSYEQYF; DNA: TGTGCCAGTAGTATTATAGCAGGTTCGAGCTCCTACGAGCAGTACTTC
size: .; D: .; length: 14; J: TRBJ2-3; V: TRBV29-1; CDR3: CSVDEGFGTDTQYF; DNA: TGCAGCGTTGATGAGGGATTTGGCACAGATACGCAGTATTTT
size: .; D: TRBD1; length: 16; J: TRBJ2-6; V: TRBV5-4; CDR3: CASSQGGWSGANVLTF; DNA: TGTGCCAGCAGCCAAGGGGGCTGGTCTGGGGCCAACGTCCTGACTTTC
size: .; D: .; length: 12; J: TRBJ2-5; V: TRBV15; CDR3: CATSRGRETQYF; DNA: TGTGCCACCAGCAGAGGACGGGAGACCCAGTACTTC
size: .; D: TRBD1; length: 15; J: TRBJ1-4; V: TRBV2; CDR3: CASSGQGGSNEKLFF; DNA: TGTGCCAGCAGTGGACAGGGCGGGTCTAATGAAAAACTGTTTTTT
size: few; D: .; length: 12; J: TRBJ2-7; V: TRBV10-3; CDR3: CAIRREGYEQYF; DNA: TGTGCCATCAGGAGAGAGGGGTACGAGCAGTACTTC
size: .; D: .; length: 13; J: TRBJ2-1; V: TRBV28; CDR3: CASSLRTSNEQFF; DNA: TGTGCCAGCAGTCTTAGGACTTCCAATGAGCAGTTCTTC
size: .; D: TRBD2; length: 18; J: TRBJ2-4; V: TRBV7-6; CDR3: CASSPRPAGGGAKNIQYF; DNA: TGTGCCAGCAGCCCCCGCCCAGCGGGAGGGGGGGCCAAAAACATTCAGTACTTC
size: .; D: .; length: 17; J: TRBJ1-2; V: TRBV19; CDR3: CASSRGGGQEFFDGYTF; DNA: TGTGCCAGTAGCCGAGGCGGTGGGCAGGAATTTTTCGATGGCTACACCTTC
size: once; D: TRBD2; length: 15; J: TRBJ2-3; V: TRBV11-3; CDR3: CASSLEGLADDTQYF; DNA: TGTGCCAGCAGCTTAGAGGGGCTAGCGGATGATACGCAGTATTTT
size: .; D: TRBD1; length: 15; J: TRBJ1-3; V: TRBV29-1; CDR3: CSVETGASSGNTIYF; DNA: TGCAGCGTAGAGACAGGGGCCAGCTCTGGAAACACCATATATTTT
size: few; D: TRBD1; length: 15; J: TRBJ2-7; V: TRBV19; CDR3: CASSPIDRASYEQYF; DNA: TGTGCCAGTTCGCCGATCGACAGGGCCTCCTACGAGCAGTACTTC
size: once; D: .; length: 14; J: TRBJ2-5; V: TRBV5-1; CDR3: CASSLGGSQETQYF; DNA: TGCGCCAGCAGCTTGGGGGGCTCCCAAGAGACCCAGTACTTC
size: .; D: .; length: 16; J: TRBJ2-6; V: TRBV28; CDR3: CATTGTDFSGANVLTF; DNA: TGTGCCACCACCGGGACGGACTTTTCTGGGGCCAACGTCCTGACTTTC
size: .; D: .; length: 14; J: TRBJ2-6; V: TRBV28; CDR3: CASSSQGGANVLTF; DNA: TGTGCCAGCAGTTCTCAGGGGGGGGCCAACGTCCTGACTTTC
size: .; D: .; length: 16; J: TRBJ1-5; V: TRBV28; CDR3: CASTVLGRQSNQPQHF; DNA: TGTGCCAGCACAGTTCTCGGGCGTCAGTCGAATCAGCCCCAGCATTTT
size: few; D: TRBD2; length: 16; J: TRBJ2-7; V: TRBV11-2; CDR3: CASQGGGLAGWGEQYF; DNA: TGTGCCAGCCAAGGGGGAGGGCTAGCGGGATGGGGCGAGCAGTACTTC
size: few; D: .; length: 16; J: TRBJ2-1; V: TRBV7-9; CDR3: CASSAQGGFGDNEQFF; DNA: TGTGCCAGCAGCGCTCAAGGGGGGTTCGGTGACAATGAGCAGTTCTTC
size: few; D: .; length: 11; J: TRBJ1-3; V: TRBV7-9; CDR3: CASSPGNTIYF; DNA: TGTGCCAGCAGCCCCGGGAACACCATATATTTT